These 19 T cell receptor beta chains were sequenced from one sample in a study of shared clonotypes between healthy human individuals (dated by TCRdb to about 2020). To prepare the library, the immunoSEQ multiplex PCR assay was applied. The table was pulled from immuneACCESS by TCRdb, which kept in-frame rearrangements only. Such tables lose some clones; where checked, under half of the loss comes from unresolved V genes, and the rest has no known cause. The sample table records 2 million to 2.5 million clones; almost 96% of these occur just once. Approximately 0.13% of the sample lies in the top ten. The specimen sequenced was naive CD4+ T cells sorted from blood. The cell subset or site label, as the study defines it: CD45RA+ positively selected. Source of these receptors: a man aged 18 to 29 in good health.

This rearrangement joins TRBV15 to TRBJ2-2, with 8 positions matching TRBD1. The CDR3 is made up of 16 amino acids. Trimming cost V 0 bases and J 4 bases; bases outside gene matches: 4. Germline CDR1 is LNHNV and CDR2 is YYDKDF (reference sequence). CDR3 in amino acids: CATSRDPGGSTGELFF. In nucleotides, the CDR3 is TGTGCCACCAGCAGAGATCCAGGGGGCAGCACCGGGGAGCTGTTTTTT.

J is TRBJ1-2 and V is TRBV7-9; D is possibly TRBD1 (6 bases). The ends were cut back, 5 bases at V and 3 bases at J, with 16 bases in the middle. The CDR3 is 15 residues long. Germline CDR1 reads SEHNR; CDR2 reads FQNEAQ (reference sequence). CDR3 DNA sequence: TGTGCCAGCAGCCCTACCCCGACAGGCCACTATGGCTACACCTTC. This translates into CASSPTPTGHYGYTF.

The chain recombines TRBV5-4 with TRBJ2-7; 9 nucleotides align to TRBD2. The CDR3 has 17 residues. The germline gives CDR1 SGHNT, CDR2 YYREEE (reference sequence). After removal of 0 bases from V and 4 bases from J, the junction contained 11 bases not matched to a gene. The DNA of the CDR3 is TGTGCCAGCAGCTTGGGGTTGTTGGTAGCGGGAGCATACGAGCAGTACTTC. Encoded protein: CASSLGLLVAGAYEQYF.

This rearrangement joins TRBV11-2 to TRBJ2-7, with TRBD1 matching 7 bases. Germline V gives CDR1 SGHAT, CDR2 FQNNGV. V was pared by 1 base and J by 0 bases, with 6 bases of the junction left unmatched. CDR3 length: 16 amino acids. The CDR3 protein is CASSLATGQSSYEQYF. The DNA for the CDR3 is TGTGCCAGCAGCTTAGCCACGGGACAGAGCTCCTACGAGCAGTACTTC.

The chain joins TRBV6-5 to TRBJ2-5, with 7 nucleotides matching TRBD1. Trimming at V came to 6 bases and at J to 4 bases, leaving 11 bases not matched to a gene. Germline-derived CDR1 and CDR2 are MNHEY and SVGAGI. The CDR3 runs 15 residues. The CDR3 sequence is CASSRGQARRETQYF. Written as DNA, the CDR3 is TGTGCCAGCAGCCGCGGACAGGCAAGGCGAGAGACCCAGTACTTC.

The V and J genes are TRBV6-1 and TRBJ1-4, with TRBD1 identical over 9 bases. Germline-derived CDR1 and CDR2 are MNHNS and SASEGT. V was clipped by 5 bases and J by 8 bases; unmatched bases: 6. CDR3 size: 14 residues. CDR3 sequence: CASSTGTGNEKLFF. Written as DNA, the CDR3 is TGTGCCAGCAGTACCGGGACAGGGAACGAAAAACTGTTTTTT.

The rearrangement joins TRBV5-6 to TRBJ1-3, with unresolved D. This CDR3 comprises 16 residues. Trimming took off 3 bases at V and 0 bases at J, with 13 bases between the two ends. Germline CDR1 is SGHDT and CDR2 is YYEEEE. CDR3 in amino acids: CASSSLDRYSGNTIYF. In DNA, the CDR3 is TGTGCCAGCAGCTCACTCGACCGTTACTCTGGAAACACCATATATTTT.

CDR3 sequence (DNA): TGTGCCAGCAGCCAAGAGGGAGCCAACGTCCTGACTTTC. Translated, it gives CASSQEGANVLTF. The chain has TRBV6-5 and TRBJ2-6; TRBD2 is a possible D gene (5 bases). CDR3 length: 13 amino acids. Germline V gene lookup returns CDR1 MNHEY and CDR2 SVGAGI. V was cut by 6 bases and J by 7 bases, with 10 bases left in between.

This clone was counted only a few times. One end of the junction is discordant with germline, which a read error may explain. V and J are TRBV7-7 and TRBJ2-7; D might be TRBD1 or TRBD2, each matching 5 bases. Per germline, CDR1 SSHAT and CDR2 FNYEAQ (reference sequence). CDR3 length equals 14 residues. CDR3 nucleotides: TGTGCTAGCAGCTTAGCTGGGACGGCCTACGAGCAGTACTTC. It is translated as CASSLAGTAYEQYF.

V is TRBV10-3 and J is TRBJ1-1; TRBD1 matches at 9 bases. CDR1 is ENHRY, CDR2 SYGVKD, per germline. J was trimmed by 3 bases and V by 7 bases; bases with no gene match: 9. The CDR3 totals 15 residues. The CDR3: CAINGQGIGDTEAFF. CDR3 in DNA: TGTGCCATCAATGGACAGGGGATCGGGGACACTGAAGCTTTCTTT.

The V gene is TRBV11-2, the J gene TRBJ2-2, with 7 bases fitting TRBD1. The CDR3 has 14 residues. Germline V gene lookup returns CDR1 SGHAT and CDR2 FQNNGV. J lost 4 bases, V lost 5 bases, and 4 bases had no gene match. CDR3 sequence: CASSPGTATGELFF. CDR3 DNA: TGTGCCAGCAGCCCGGGGACAGCCACCGGGGAGCTGTTTTTT.

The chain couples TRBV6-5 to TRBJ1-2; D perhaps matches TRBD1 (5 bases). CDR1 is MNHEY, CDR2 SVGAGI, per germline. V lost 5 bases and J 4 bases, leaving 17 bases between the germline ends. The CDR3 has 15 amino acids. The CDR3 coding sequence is TGTGCCAGCAGTCTGACAGAGGCCATCCCCTATGGCTACACCTTC. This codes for CASSLTEAIPYGYTF.

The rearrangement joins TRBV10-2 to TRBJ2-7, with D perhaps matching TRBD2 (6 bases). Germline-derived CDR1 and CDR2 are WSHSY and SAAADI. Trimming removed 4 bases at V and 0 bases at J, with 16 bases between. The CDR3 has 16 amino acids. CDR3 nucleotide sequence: TGCGCCAGCAGTGCTGGGGGTGGGGGGTCCTCCTACGAGCAGTACTTC. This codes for CASSAGGGGSSYEQYF.

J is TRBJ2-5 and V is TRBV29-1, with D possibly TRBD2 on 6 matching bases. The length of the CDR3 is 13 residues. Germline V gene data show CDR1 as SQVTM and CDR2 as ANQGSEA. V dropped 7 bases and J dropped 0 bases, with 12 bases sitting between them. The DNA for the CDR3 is TGCAGCGCCGCCTCTAGCGACCAAGAGACCCAGTACTTC. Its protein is CSAASSDQETQYF.

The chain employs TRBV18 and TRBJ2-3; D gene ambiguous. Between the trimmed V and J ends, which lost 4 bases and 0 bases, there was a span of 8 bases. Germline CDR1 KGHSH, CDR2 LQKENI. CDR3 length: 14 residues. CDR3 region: CASSQGLSTDTQYF. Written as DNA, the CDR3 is TGTGCCAGCTCACAGGGATTAAGCACAGATACGCAGTATTTT. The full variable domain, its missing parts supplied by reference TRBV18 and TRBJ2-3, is NAGVMQNPRHLVRRRGQEARLRCSPMKGHSHVYWYRQLPEEGLKFMVYLQKENIIDESGMPKERFSAEFPKEGPSILRIQQVVRGDSAAYFCASSQGLSTDTQYFGPGTRLTVL.

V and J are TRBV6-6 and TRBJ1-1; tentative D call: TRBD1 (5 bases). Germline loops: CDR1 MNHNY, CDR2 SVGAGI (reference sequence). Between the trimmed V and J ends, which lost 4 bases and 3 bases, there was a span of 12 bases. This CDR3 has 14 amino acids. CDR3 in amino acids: CASSFPQQDTEAFF. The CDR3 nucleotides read TGTGCCAGCAGTTTCCCCCAACAGGACACTGAAGCTTTCTTT.

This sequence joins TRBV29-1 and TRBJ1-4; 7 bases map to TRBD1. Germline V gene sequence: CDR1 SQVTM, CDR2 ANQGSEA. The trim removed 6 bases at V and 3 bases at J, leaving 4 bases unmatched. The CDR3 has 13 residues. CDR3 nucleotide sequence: TGCAGCGTCACGGGACAGCCTAATGAAAAACTGTTTTTT. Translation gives CSVTGQPNEKLFF.

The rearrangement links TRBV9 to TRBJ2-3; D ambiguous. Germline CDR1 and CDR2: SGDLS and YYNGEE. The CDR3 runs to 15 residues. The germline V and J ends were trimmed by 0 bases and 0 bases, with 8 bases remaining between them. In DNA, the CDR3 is TGTGCCAGCAGCGTAGCTGTGTATAGCACAGATACGCAGTATTTT. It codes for CASSVAVYSTDTQYF.

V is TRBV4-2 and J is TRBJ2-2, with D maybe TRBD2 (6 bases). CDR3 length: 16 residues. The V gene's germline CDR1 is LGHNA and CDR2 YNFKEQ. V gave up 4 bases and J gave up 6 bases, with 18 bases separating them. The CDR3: CASSPGDVGTAGELFF. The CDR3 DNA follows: TGTGCCAGCAGCCCGGGAGACGTGGGTACCGCCGGGGAGCTGTTTTTT.